This TCR beta chain is from a study of cytomegalovirus exposure and HLA in healthy donors. This PCR relied on a set of 60 Vbeta primers and 13 Jbeta primers. Generated by immunoSEQ multiplex PCR, the TCRdb table keeps only in-frame clones and is missing some. Of some 180,000 clones in the sample, roughly 8.7% were seen once. The CDR3 loop spans 15 amino acids. Trimming took 4 bases from V and 7 from J; bases not matched to a gene: 10. CDR1 LNHDA and CDR2 SQIVND come from the germline V gene (reference sequence). The chain combines TRBV19 with TRBJ2-7; 10 bases are shared with TRBD2. Input material: PBMCs. The origin of this receptor is a woman under 40 in good health and CMV-seropositive. As DNA, the CDR3 is TGTGCCAGTAGTAGCCGAGCGGGAGGGCCGGGAGAGCAGTACTTC. Its translation is CASSSRAGGPGEQYF.